These 8 T cell receptor beta chains came from one sample sequenced in a study of CD8+ T cells in alopecia areata. Sequencing used cDNA as its template, made by extracting RNA and reverse transcribing it. The repertoire was sequenced with immunoSEQ multiplex PCR; TCRdb's copy has only in-frame clones and lacks some. Of tens of thousands of clones in the sample, approximately 58% were seen once. Material: CD8+ T cells sorted from blood, obtained at week 0. These receptor sequences come from a human donor with alopecia areata.

The V gene is TRBV5-1, the J gene TRBJ2-5, with a tentative D call TRBD1 (6 bases). The CDR3 has 14 amino acids. V was shortened by 0 bases and J by 1 base, with 7 bases between the two germline ends. Germline V gives CDR1 SGHRS, CDR2 YFSETQ. The CDR3 bases are TGCGCCAGCAGCTTGGACAGGGCCCAAGAGACCCAGTACTTC. Its protein product is CASSLDRAQETQYF. Full variable domain (outside the CDR3, taken from reference TRBV5-1 and TRBJ2-5): KAGVTQTPRYLIKTRGQQVTLSCSPISGHRSVSWYQQTPGQGLQFLFEYFSETQRNKGNFPGRFSGRQFSNSRSEMNVSTLELGDSALYLCASSLDRAQETQYFGPGTRLLVL.

V is TRBV7-9 and J is TRBJ2-3, with 11 nucleotides matching TRBD2. The germline CDR1 and CDR2 sequences are SEHNR and FQNEAQ (reference sequence). The CDR3 totals 16 residues. V gave up 6 bases and J gave up 2 bases; unmatched junction bases: 7. The CDR3 coding sequence is TGTGCCAGCAGAACCGGGACTAGCGGCCTCACAGATACGCAGTATTTT. Amino acids: CASRTGTSGLTDTQYF.

The chain links TRBV27 to TRBJ1-2; no clear D. In germline, CDR1 is MNHEY, CDR2 SMNVEV (reference sequence). The CDR3 has 10 residues. The CDR3 nucleotides are TGTCGAGCCGGGGACTATGGCTACACCTTC. Protein product: CRAGDYGYTF.

The V call is TRBV4-1, the J call TRBJ2-1, with D perhaps being TRBD1 or TRBD2 (5 bases each). Trimming took off 2 bases at V and 10 bases at J, with 15 bases between the two ends. Per germline, CDR1 MGHRA and CDR2 YSYEKL. CDR3 size: 14 residues. CDR3 sequence: CASSQISRGDEQFF. CDR3 DNA sequence: TGCGCCAGCAGCCAAATTAGTAGGGGAGACGAGCAGTTCTTC.

On this clone itself: The germline gene is not matched at one end of the junction; a read error may be the cause. The rearrangement uses TRBV7-9 and TRBJ2-7; D is possibly TRBD2 (5 bases). Germline V lookup: CDR1 SEHNR, CDR2 FQNEAQ (reference sequence). There are 15 residues in the CDR3. The CDR3 nucleotides are TGCGCCAGCAGCCAAGGCGTCACGGGGTTCTACGAGCAGTACTTC. Residues: CASSQGVTGFYEQYF.

This clone was seen a handful of times. V and J are TRBV2 and TRBJ1-5; D not certain. V was cut by 7 bases and J by 7 bases, with 14 bases left in between. Germline-derived CDR1 and CDR2 are SNHLY and FYNNEI. CDR3 size: 13 residues. This chain's CDR3 is CASITEGGQPQHF. The CDR3 bases are TGTGCCAGCATAACGGAGGGCGGGCAGCCCCAGCATTTT.

V usage is TRBV25-1 and J usage is TRBJ2-2, with TRBD2 matching over 8 bases. CDR3 length equals 17 residues. V lost 1 base and J lost 2; bases outside the gene matches: 6. Per germline, CDR1 MGHDK and CDR2 SYGVNS. The DNA of the CDR3 is TGTGCCAGCAGTGAATGGTCCGGGGGGGCAAACACCGGGGAGCTGTTTTTT. Encoded protein: CASSEWSGGANTGELFF. Supplemented by reference TRBV25-1 and TRBJ2-2, the full variable domain reads EADIYQTPRYLVIGTGKKITLECSQTMGHDKMYWYQQDPGMELHLIHYSYGVNSTEKGDLSSESTVSRIRTEHFPLTLESARPSHTSQYLCASSEWSGGANTGELFFGEGSRLTVL.

The rearrangement joins TRBV6-4 to TRBJ2-1; TRBD2 matches at 10 bases. The CDR3 consists of 15 residues. Germline V gives CDR1 MRHNA, CDR2 SNTAGT. J gave up 5 bases and V 5 bases, and 6 bases lay outside the gene matches. This CDR3 reads CASSISGGGHNEQFF. The CDR3 DNA reads TGTGCCAGCAGTATCAGCGGGGGGGGACACAATGAGCAGTTCTTC.